The rows below give T cell receptor beta chains drawn from one sample of a study of T cells in Graves' hyperthyroidism and ophthalmopathy. One entry per CDR3 protein results from TCRdb running MiXCR on the multiplex PCR reads. The table has nearly 250,000 distinct CDR3 sequences, about a sixth seen once. The material sequenced was blood. The receptors were sampled from a woman aged 18-29 years with Graves' ophthalmopathy. The CDR3 runs from the conserved cysteine through the conserved F or W. Each record gives: V gene, clone size, J gene, CDR3 length, D gene, CDR3 protein, CDR3 DNA. D genes are given only for firm matches. Clone size is stated in some rows and not others, as once, few, many or a class when expanded.

TRBV18	many	TRBJ1-2	12	NA	CASSKAAYGYTF	TGTGCCAGCTCTAAGGCCGCCTATGGCTACACCTTC
TRBV7-9	many	TRBJ1-1	14	NA	CASSLAAGATEAFF	TGTGCCAGCAGCTTAGCTGCGGGGGCCACTGAAGCTTTCTTT
TRBV11-3	many	TRBJ2-1	17	TRBD1	CASSLDSGTESYNEQFF	TGTGCCAGCAGCTTAGACTCGGGGACAGAGTCCTACAATGAGCAGTTCTTC
TRBV3-1	NA	TRBJ2-1	12	NA	CASSQGGQEQFF	TGTGCCAGCAGCCAAGGTGGGCAGGAGCAGTTCTTC
TRBV28	NA	TRBJ2-3	19	TRBD2	CASNPTVRTSGRTTDTQYF	TGTGCCAGCAACCCAACGGTGAGGACTAGCGGGAGAACCACAGATACGCAGTATTTT
TRBV19	many	TRBJ2-2	13	NA	CASHGGDWAKLFF	TGTGCCAGTCACGGCGGAGACTGGGCCAAGCTGTTTTTT
TRBV9	few	TRBJ2-7	16	NA	CASSVIWDIWSYEQYF	TGTGCCAGCAGCGTCATTTGGGACATTTGGTCCTACGAGCAGTACTTC
TRBV3-1	many	TRBJ1-2	13	TRBD1	CASTGQGNYGYTF	TGTGCCAGCACTGGACAGGGGAACTATGGCTACACCTTC
TRBV2	many	TRBJ1-6	14	NA	CASSEQGRDSPLHF	TGTGCCAGCAGTGAACAGGGGAGGGATTCACCCCTCCACTTT
TRBV9	NA	TRBJ1-4	17	NA	CASSVEGGGRGGEKLFF	TGTGCCAGCAGCGTAGAGGGGGGGGGACGCGGAGGTGAAAAACTGTTTTTT
TRBV18	many	TRBJ1-1	14	TRBD1	CASSLTGTGTEAFF	TGTGCCAGCTCATTGACAGGGACGGGCACTGAAGCTTTCTTT
TRBV15	many	TRBJ1-1	15	NA	CATSASGTVNTEAFF	TGTGCCACCAGCGCTTCCGGGACGGTGAACACTGAAGCTTTCTTT
TRBV3-1	many	TRBJ2-1	17	NA	CASSQDLRGFTYNEQFF	TGTGCCAGCAGCCAAGATCTCCGGGGGTTCACCTACAATGAGCAGTTCTTC
TRBV20-1	many	TRBJ2-7	15	TRBD2	CSARPGLAGFYEQYF	TGCAGTGCTAGGCCGGGACTAGCGGGATTCTACGAGCAGTACTTC
TRBV13	few	TRBJ1-6	14	NA	CASSFTCRHSPLHF	TGTGCCAGCAGTTTTACATGTCGGCATTCACCCCTCCACTTT
TRBV30	many	TRBJ2-3	12	NA	CAWRESTDTQYF	TGTGCCTGGAGGGAGAGCACAGATACGCAGTATTTT
TRBV27	many	TRBJ2-3	17	NA	CASSPGLGSPLHDTQYF	TGTGCCAGCAGTCCTGGACTGGGGAGCCCCTTGCATGATACGCAGTATTTT
TRBV3-1	few	TRBJ2-7	17	TRBD2	CASSQRLGTSGGDEQYF	TGTGCCAGCAGCCAAAGGCTCGGGACTAGCGGGGGGGACGAGCAGTACTTC
TRBV15	many	TRBJ1-5	13	TRBD1	CATSRQGGGPQHF	TGTGCCACCAGCAGACAGGGGGGGGGGCCCCAGCATTTT
TRBV5-6	NA	TRBJ1-2	12	NA	CASSLPPGGYTF	TGTGCCAGCAGCTTGCCCCCGGGCGGCTACACCTTC
TRBV20-1	many	TRBJ2-2	14	NA	CSARLALSTGELFF	TGCAGTGCTAGACTAGCGCTGAGTACCGGGGAGCTGTTTTTT
TRBV2	many	TRBJ1-1	13	NA	CASSQTVKTEAFF	TGTGCCAGCAGTCAGACAGTTAAGACTGAAGCTTTCTTT
TRBV20-1	NA	TRBJ1-1	16	NA	CSAATVERPMNTEASF	TGCAGTGCTGCGACAGTGGAGAGGCCAATGAACACTGAAGCTTCCTTT
TRBV7-2	many	TRBJ2-5	14	NA	CASSWDPVWETQYF	TGTGCCAGCAGCTGGGACCCTGTTTGGGAGACCCAGTACTTC
TRBV10-2	many	TRBJ1-2	12	NA	CASSEWGNGYTF	TGCGCCAGCAGTGAATGGGGAAATGGCTACACCTTC
TRBV19	few	TRBJ2-2	16	NA	CASKNQPRLGTGELFF	TGTGCCAGTAAGAACCAGCCCCGTCTAGGCACCGGGGAGCTGTTTTTT
TRBV4-2	NA	TRBJ1-2	12	NA	CASMGINYGYTF	TGTGCCAGCATGGGGATTAACTATGGCTACACCTTC
TRBV3-1	NA	TRBJ1-1	13	NA	CASTPEINTEAFF	TGTGCCAGCACTCCAGAGATTAACACTGAAGCTTTCTTT
TRBV7-9	NA	TRBJ1-4	14	NA	CASSPGGGNEKLFF	TGTGCCAGCAGCCCCGGGGGGGGTAATGAAAAACTGTTTTTT
TRBV10-3	NA	TRBJ1-2	16	NA	CAIRGRYRQPLYGYTF	TGTGCCATCAGGGGACGATACAGGCAGCCCCTCTACGGCTACACCTTC
TRBV27	NA	TRBJ1-2	15	TRBD1	CASSPTRQGGWGYTF	TGTGCCAGCAGTCCAACCCGACAGGGGGGTTGGGGCTACACCTTC
TRBV6-1	few	TRBJ2-2	12	NA	CASTGGTGELFF	TGTGCCAGCACCGGGGGAACCGGGGAGCTGTTTTTT
TRBV28	NA	TRBJ2-1	15	TRBD2	CASSLFKSGSGAQFF	TGTGCCAGCAGTTTATTCAAAAGCGGGAGTGGGGCCCAGTTCTTC
TRBV29-1	many	TRBJ2-7	11	NA	CSVATSYEQYF	TGCAGCGTTGCGACCTCCTACGAGCAGTACTTC
TRBV5-6	many	TRBJ2-1	14	TRBD2	CASSFGTSGNEQFF	TGTGCCAGCAGCTTCGGGACTAGCGGGAATGAGCAGTTCTTC
TRBV5-8	many	TRBJ1-1	14	NA	CASSLVSPDTEAFF	TGTGCCAGCAGCTTGGTCAGTCCGGACACTGAAGCTTTCTTT
TRBV10-3	many	TRBJ2-6	17	TRBD1	CAISGDDRVSGANVLTF	TGTGCCATCAGTGGGGACGACAGGGTGTCTGGGGCCAACGTCCTGACTTTC